This is a list of T cell receptor beta chains from one sample in a study of cytomegalovirus exposure and HLA in healthy donors. Measured with immunoSEQ multiplex PCR; TCRdb has only the in-frame clones, and not every one. This sample has 200,000 to 250,000 clones, with 80% to 90% found just once. The source material was PBMCs. Receptors originate from a woman aged 18-35 years in good health and CMV-seronegative. Both conserved end residues are part of each CDR3. The order of the fields is D gene, J gene, V gene, clone size, CDR3 DNA, CDR3 protein. The D gene is left open where the match is weak. Where a row states a size, it is once, few, many or the class of an expanded clone; other rows omit it.

d_call: TRBD1
j_call: TRBJ1-5
v_call: TRBV19
clone_size: .
cdr3_nt: TGTGCCAGTAGTATGCGAAGGACAGGGGATAGCAATCAGCCCCAGCATTTT
cdr3_aa: CASSMRRTGDSNQPQHF

d_call: .
j_call: TRBJ2-2
v_call: TRBV21-1
clone_size: few
cdr3_nt: TGTGCCAGCCCCACCCGATCCGGGGGGGAGCTGTTTTTT
cdr3_aa: CASPTRSGGELFF

d_call: .
j_call: TRBJ2-7
v_call: TRBV2
clone_size: .
cdr3_nt: TGTGCCAGCAGTGAAGACCCGAGCTTCTACGAGCAGTACTTC
cdr3_aa: CASSEDPSFYEQYF

d_call: .
j_call: TRBJ2-1
v_call: TRBV19
clone_size: .
cdr3_nt: TGTGCCAGTAGTATTTCGGCAGCAGGAAACAATGAGCAGTTCTTC
cdr3_aa: CASSISAAGNNEQFF

d_call: .
j_call: TRBJ1-2
v_call: TRBV21-1
clone_size: .
cdr3_nt: TGTGCCAGCCGGCCGGGGGAAGAGGATGGCTACACCTTC
cdr3_aa: CASRPGEEDGYTF

d_call: .
j_call: TRBJ1-2
v_call: TRBV5-6
clone_size: .
cdr3_nt: TGTGCCAGCAGCCAGCACAGGCTCCTATATGGCTACACCTTC
cdr3_aa: CASSQHRLLYGYTF

d_call: .
j_call: TRBJ1-1
v_call: TRBV7-2
clone_size: .
cdr3_nt: TGTGCCAGCAGCGCACCAGGGATTAGGAAAACTGAAGCTTTCTTT
cdr3_aa: CASSAPGIRKTEAFF

d_call: .
j_call: TRBJ2-3
v_call: TRBV5-1
clone_size: .
cdr3_nt: TGCGCCAGCAGCTTGGCCAGGGGAGGGGGTGCGAGCACAGATACGCAGTATTTT
cdr3_aa: CASSLARGGGASTDTQYF

d_call: .
j_call: TRBJ1-3
v_call: TRBV7-2
clone_size: .
cdr3_nt: TGTGCCAGCAGCTGGTACTCTAGCTCTGGAAACACCATATATTTT
cdr3_aa: CASSWYSSSGNTIYF

d_call: .
j_call: TRBJ1-3
v_call: TRBV28
clone_size: .
cdr3_nt: TGTGCCAGCACCCCTCCCTTCCGCTTGAGCTCTGGAAACACCATATATTTT
cdr3_aa: CASTPPFRLSSGNTIYF

d_call: .
j_call: TRBJ2-2
v_call: TRBV13
clone_size: .
cdr3_nt: TGTGCCAGCAGCCCCTCCGGGAACACCGGGGAGCTGTTTTTT
cdr3_aa: CASSPSGNTGELFF

d_call: .
j_call: TRBJ1-1
v_call: TRBV27
clone_size: .
cdr3_nt: TGTGCCAGCAGCTGGACAATGTACACTGAAGCTTTCTTT
cdr3_aa: CASSWTMYTEAFF

d_call: TRBD2
j_call: TRBJ2-7
v_call: TRBV13
clone_size: .
cdr3_nt: TGTGCCAGCAGCTCCGGCGGGACTAGTCCCTACGAGCAGTACTTC
cdr3_aa: CASSSGGTSPYEQYF

d_call: TRBD1
j_call: TRBJ1-2
v_call: TRBV18
clone_size: .
cdr3_nt: TGTGCCAGCTCACCCGGACAGGGCTCCAGCTATGGCTACACCTTC
cdr3_aa: CASSPGQGSSYGYTF

d_call: .
j_call: TRBJ1-2
v_call: TRBV2
clone_size: .
cdr3_nt: TGTGCCAGCAGTCCTTGGACAGTACGCGGGGAGGGCCACACCTTC
cdr3_aa: CASSPWTVRGEGHTF

d_call: TRBD2
j_call: TRBJ2-7
v_call: TRBV2
clone_size: .
cdr3_nt: TGTGCCAGCAGTGTGCCGGGACTAGCGACCCCAGGTATTAGAGGTTCCTACGAGCAGTACTTC
cdr3_aa: CASSVPGLATPGIRGSYEQYF